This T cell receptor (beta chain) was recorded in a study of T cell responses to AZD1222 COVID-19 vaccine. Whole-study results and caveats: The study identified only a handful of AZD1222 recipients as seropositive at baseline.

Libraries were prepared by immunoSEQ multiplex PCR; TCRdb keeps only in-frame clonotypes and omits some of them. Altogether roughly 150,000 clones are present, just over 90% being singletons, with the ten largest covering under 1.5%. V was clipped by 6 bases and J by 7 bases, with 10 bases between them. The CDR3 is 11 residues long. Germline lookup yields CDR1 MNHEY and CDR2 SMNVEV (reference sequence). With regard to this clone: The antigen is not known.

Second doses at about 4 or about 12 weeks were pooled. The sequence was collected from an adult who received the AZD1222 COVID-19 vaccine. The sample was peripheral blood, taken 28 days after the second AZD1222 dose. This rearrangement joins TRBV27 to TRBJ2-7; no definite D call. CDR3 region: CASRHQKEQYF. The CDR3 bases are TGTGCCAGCAGGCATCAGAAAGAGCAGTACTTC.